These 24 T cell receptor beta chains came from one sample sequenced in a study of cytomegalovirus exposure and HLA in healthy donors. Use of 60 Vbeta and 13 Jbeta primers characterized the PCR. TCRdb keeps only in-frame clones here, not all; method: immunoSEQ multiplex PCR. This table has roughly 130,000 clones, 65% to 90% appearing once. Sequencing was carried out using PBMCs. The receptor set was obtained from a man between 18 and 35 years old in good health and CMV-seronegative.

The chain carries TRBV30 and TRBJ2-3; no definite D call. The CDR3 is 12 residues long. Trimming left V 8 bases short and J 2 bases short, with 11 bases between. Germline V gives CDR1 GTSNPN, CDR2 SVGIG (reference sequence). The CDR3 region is CAGNKPTDTQYF. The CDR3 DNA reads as TGTGCCGGGAATAAGCCCACAGATACGCAGTATTTT. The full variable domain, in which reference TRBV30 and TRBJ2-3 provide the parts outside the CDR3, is SQTIHQWPATLVQPVGSPLSLECTVEGTSNPNLYWYRQAAGRGLQLLFYSVGIGQISSEVPQNLSASRPQDRQFILSSKKLLLSDSGFYLCAGNKPTDTQYFGPGTRLTVL.

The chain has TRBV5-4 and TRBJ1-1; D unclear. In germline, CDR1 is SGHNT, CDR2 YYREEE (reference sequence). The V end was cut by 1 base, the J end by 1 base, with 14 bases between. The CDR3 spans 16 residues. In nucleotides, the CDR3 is TGTGCCAGCAGCTTGCGGGGTTTACGGAGGAACACTGAAGCTTTCTTT. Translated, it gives CASSLRGLRRNTEAFF.

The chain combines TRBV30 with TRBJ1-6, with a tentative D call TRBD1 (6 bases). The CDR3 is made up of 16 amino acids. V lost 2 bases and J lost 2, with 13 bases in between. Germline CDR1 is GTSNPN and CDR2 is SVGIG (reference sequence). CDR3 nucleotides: TGTGCCTGGAGTTTAAACAGGGCAGCCTATAATTCACCCCTCCACTTT. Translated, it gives CAWSLNRAAYNSPLHF.

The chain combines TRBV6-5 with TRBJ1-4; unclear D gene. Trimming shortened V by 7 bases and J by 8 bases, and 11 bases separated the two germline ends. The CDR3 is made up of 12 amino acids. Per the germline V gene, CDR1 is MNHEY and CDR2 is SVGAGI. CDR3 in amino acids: CASKTPREKLFF. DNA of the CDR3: TGTGCCAGCAAGACTCCCCGGGAAAAACTGTTTTTT.

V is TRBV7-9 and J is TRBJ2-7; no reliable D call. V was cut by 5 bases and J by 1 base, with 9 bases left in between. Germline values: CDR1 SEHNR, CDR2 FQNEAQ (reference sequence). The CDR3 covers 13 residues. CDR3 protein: CASSPITSYEQYF. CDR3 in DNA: TGTGCCAGCAGCCCAATAACTTCCTACGAGCAGTACTTC.

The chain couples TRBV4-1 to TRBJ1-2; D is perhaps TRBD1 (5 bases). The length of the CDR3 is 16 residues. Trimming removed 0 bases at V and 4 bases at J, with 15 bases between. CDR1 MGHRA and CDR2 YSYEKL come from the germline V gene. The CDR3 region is CASSQDMQGRIYGYTF. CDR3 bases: TGCGCCAGCAGCCAAGATATGCAGGGTCGAATCTATGGCTACACCTTC.

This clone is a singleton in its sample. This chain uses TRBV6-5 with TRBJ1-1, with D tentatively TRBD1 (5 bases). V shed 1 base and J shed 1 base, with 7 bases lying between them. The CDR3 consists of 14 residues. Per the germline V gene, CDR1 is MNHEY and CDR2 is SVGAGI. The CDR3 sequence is CASSYLTANTEAFF. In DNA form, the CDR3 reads TGTGCCAGCAGTTACTTGACAGCGAACACTGAAGCTTTCTTT.

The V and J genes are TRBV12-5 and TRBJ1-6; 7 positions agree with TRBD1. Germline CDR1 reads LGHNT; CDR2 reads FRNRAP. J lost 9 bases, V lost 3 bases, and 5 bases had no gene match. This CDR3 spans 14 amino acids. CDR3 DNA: TGTGCTAGTGGTTTCGGGCAGGGGGGTTCACCCCTCCACTTT. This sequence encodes CASGFGQGGSPLHF.

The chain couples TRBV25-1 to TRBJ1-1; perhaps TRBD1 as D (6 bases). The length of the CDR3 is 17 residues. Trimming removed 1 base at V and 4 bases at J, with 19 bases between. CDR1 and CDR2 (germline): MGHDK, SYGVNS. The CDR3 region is CASSESAGVFFGTEAFF. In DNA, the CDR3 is TGTGCCAGCAGTGAATCGGCAGGGGTCTTTTTCGGCACTGAAGCTTTCTTT.

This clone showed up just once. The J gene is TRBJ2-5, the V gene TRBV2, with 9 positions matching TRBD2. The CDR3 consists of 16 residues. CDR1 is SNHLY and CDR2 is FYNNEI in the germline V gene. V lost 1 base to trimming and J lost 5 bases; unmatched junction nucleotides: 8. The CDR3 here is CASSEVGGGAGETQYF. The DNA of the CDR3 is TGTGCCAGCAGTGAAGTGGGCGGGGGGGCCGGGGAGACCCAGTACTTC.

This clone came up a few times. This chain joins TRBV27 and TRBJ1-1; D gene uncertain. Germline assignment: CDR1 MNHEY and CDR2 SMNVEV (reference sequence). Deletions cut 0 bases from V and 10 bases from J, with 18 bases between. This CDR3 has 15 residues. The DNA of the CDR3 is TGTGCCAGCAGTTTATCGAGGGAAATGGTTCGGGGAGCTTTCTTT. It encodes CASSLSREMVRGAFF.

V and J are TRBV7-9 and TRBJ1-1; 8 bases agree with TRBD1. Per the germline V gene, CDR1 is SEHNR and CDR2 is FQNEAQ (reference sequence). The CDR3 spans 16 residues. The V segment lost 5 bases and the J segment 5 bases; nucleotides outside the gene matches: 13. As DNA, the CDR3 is TGTGCCAGCAGCCCCGATGGGGGCAGGGGGCAAACTGAAGCTTTCTTT. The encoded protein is CASSPDGGRGQTEAFF.

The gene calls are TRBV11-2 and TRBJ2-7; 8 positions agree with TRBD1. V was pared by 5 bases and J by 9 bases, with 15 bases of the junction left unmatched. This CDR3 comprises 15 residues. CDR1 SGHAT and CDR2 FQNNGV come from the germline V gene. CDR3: CASSRHPGQAVVQYF. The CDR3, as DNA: TGTGCCAGCAGCCGACATCCGGGACAGGCCGTCGTGCAGTACTTC.

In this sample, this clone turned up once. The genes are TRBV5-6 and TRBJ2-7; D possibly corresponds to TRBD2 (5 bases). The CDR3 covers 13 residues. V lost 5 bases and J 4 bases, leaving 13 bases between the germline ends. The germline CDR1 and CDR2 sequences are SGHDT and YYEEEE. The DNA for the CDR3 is TGTGCCAGCAGTTTGTGTCGAGGGTACGAGCAGTACTTC. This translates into CASSLCRGYEQYF.

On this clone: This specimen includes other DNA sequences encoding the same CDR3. The CDR3 spells CASSLFPRGRGTEAFF. For the CDR3, the DNA is TGTGCCAGCAGCTTGTTTCCGAGGGGGCGCGGGACTGAAGCTTTCTTT. The chain employs TRBV5-8 and TRBJ1-1; the match to TRBD1 covers 7 bases. With V trimmed by 1 base and J by 5 bases, 11 bases remained unmatched. The CDR3 extends over 16 amino acids. Germline V gene sequence: CDR1 SGHTS, CDR2 YDEGEE.

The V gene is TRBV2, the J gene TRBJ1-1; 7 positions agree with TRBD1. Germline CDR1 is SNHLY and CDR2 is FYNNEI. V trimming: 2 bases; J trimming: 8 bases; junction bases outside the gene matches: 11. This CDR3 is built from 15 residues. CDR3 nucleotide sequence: TGTGCCAGCAGTGAAATTGCGACAGGGACACCCGAAGCTTTCTTT. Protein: CASSEIATGTPEAFF.

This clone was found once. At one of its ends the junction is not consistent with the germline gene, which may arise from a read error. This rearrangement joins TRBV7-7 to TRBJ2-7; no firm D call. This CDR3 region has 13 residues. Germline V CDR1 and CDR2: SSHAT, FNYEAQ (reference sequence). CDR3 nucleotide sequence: TGTGCTAGCAGCCCGACTCCTACCTACGAGCAGTACTTC. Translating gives CASSPTPTYEQYF.

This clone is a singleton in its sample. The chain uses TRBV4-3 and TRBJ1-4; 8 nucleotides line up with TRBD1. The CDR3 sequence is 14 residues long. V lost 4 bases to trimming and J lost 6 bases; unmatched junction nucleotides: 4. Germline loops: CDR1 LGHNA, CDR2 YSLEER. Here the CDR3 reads CASSPQGADEKLFF. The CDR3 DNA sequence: TGCGCCAGCAGCCCTCAGGGGGCGGATGAAAAACTGTTTTTT.

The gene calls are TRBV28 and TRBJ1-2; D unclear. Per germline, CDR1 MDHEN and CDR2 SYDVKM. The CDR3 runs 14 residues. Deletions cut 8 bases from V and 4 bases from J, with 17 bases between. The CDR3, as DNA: TGTGCCAGCTCCGAGGTAGGAGCCTCCTATGGCTACACCTTC. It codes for CASSEVGASYGYTF.

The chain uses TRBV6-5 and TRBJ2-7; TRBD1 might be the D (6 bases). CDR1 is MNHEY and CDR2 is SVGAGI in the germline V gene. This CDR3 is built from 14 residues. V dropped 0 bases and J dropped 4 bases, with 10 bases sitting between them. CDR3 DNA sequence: TGTGCCAGCAGTTACTCGGCAGGGGAATACGAGCAGTACTTC. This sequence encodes CASSYSAGEYEQYF.

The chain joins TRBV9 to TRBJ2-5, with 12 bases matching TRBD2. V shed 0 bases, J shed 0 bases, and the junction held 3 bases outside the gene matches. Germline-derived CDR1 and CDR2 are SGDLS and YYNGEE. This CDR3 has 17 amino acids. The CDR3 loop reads CASSVATSGGYQETQYF. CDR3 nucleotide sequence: TGTGCCAGCAGCGTAGCTACTAGCGGGGGGTACCAAGAGACCCAGTACTTC.

Here the CDR3 reads CASSVGRHYEQYF. The CDR3 nucleotides read TGTGCCAGCAGCGTGGGCAGACACTACGAGCAGTACTTC. The rearrangement joins TRBV5-6 to TRBJ2-7; unclear D gene. The CDR3 runs to 13 residues. Trimming left V 4 bases short and J 3 bases short, with 11 bases between. Germline CDR1 reads SGHDT; CDR2 reads YYEEEE.

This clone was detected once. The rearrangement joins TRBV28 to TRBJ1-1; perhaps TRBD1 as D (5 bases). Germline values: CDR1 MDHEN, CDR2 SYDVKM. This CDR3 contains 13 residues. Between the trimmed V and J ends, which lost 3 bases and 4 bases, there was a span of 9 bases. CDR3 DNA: TGTGCCAGCAGTTTCGCGACAGCCACTGAAGCTTTCTTT. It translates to CASSFATATEAFF.

Written as DNA, the CDR3 is TGTGCCAGCAGCGGGACAGGCTATGGCTACACCTTC. It specifies CASSGTGYGYTF. The chain has TRBV28 and TRBJ1-2; 8 nucleotides agree with TRBD1. Per the germline V gene, CDR1 is MDHEN and CDR2 is SYDVKM. The V segment lost 6 bases and the J segment 4 bases; nucleotides outside the gene matches: 1. The CDR3 consists of 12 residues.